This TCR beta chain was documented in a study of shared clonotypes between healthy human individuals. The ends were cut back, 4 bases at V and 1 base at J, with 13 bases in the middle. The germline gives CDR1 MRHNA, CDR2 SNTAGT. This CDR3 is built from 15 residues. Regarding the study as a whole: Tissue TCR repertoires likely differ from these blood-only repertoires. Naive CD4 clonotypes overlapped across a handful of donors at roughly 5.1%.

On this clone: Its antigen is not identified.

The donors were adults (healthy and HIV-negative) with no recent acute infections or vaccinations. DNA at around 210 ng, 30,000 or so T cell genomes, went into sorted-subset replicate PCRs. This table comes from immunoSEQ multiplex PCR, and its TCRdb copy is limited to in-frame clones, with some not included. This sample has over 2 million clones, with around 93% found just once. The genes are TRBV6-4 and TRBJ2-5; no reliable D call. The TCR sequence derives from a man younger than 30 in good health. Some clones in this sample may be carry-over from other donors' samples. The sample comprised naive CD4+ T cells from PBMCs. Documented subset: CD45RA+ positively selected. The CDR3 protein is CASSASPRSQETQYF. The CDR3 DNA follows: TGTGCCAGCAGTGCCTCTCCGCGGTCCCAAGAGACCCAGTACTTC.